The 5 T cell receptor beta chains presented below share a single source sample, sequenced in a study of T cells after yellow fever vaccination. TCRdb itself ran the 5' RACE reads through MiXCR, one entry per CDR3 protein. In the table there are over 300,000 distinct CDR3 sequences, about 4% of which are singletons. This sample comprised PBMCs, obtained 5 days after the yellow fever booster vaccination. The receptors were gathered from a young man who received the YFV17D yellow fever vaccine.

This sequence joins TRBV4-1 and TRBJ2-7, with D maybe TRBD2 (6 bases). V was pared by 0 bases and J by 5 bases, with 14 bases between. The CDR3 extends over 15 amino acids. From germline, CDR1 is MGHRA and CDR2 YSYEKL. The CDR3 is CASSQEKTRLNEQYF. CDR3 nucleotide sequence: TGCGCCAGCAGCCAAGAAAAGACTAGACTTAACGAGCAGTACTTC.

The gene calls are TRBV5-4 and TRBJ1-1, with TRBD1 matching over 8 bases. CDR1 and CDR2 from the germline V gene are SGHNT and YYREEE (reference sequence). The J segment lost 2 bases and the V segment lost 1 base, leaving 7 bases of the junction unmatched. The CDR3 has 16 amino acids. DNA for the CDR3: TGTGCCAGCAGCTTGACAGGGGGTGCGAGAAACACTGAAGCTTTCTTT. Protein product: CASSLTGGARNTEAFF.

The chain employs TRBV20-1 and TRBJ1-1; D perhaps matches TRBD1 (5 bases). This CDR3 has 12 amino acids. Per the germline V gene, CDR1 is DFQATT and CDR2 is SNEGSKA (reference sequence). The CDR3 is CSRRGGSTEAFF. The CDR3 coding sequence is TGCAGCCGGCGGGGCGGGAGCACTGAAGCTTTCTTT.

This clonotype was observed a handful of times. The chain uses TRBV9 and TRBJ2-3, with 7 bases lining up with TRBD2. Germline V CDR1 and CDR2: SGDLS, YYNGEE. The CDR3 totals 19 residues. The trim removed 4 bases at V and 1 base at J, leaving 18 bases unmatched. The CDR3 loop is CASSLRASGYYVGTDTQYF. As DNA, the CDR3 is TGTGCCAGCAGCCTCCGGGCTAGCGGATACTACGTCGGCACAGATACGCAGTATTTT.

The genes are TRBV7-2 and TRBJ1-5, with a weak D call TRBD1 (6 bases). V was trimmed by 5 bases and J by 9 bases, leaving 14 bases between them. The CDR3 spans 13 residues. The germline V gene has CDR1 SGHTA and CDR2 FQGNSA. The CDR3 DNA reads as TGTGCCAGCAGCCGGGACACGCCTGGGCCCCAGCATTTT. This translates into CASSRDTPGPQHF.